What follows are 8 T cell receptor beta chains derived from one specimen sequenced in a study of Graves' ophthalmopathy and Graves' hyperthyroidism. Using RNA transcripts, the TCR beta CDR3 regions were amplified. Amplification began with first-round RT-PCR using HTBI primers, then second-round multiplex PCR was performed. TCRdb ran MiXCR on the multiplex PCR reads and lists one entry per CDR3 protein. The sample yields about 220,000 distinct CDR3 sequences, roughly 21% seen once. Sequenced: peripheral blood. All receptors derive from a woman between 50 and 59 years old with Graves' ophthalmopathy.

Ten or more counts support this clonotype. The rearrangement uses TRBV12-3 or TRBV12-4 and TRBJ1-1; D ambiguous. The ends were cut back, 1 base at V and 2 bases at J, with 11 bases in the middle. This CDR3 region has 15 residues. The DNA for the CDR3 is TGTGCCAGCAGTTTAGGTTCGTTGCGAAACACTGAAGCTTTCTTT. Translation gives CASSLGSLRNTEAFF.

This clonotype came up many times. The J gene is TRBJ2-2, the V gene TRBV9; D could derive from TRBD1 or TRBD2 (5 bases each). Germline CDR1 and CDR2: SGDLS and YYNGEE. Trimming left V 3 bases short and J 1 base short, with 13 bases between. The CDR3 consists of 16 residues. CDR3 in DNA: TGTGCCAGCAGCGCCGGGGCGGCAGTGAACACCGGGGAGCTGTTTTTT. Translating gives CASSAGAAVNTGELFF.

The genes are TRBV30 and TRBJ2-2; D is undetermined. Germline V gives CDR1 GTSNPN, CDR2 SVGIG (reference sequence). V was pared by 4 bases and J by 6 bases, with 21 bases between. The CDR3 has 16 amino acids. The CDR3: CAWKMRLRGAPGELFF. The CDR3 DNA follows: TGTGCCTGGAAAATGCGTTTAAGAGGAGCCCCCGGGGAGCTGTTTTTT.

In regard to this clonotype: The junction departs from the called germline gene at one end, perhaps through a read error. The chain carries TRBV12-3 or TRBV12-4 and TRBJ2-5, with TRBD1 identical over 9 bases. The CDR3 spans 14 residues. CDR3 residues: CASRPTGGGETQYF. CDR3 sequence (DNA): TGTGCCAGCAGACCCACAGGGGGCGGAGAGACTCAGTACTTC.

This clonotype came up many times. The rearrangement joins TRBV20-1 to TRBJ2-7; TRBD1 is a possible D gene (5 bases). The CDR3 covers 13 residues. Germline V gives CDR1 DFQATT, CDR2 SNEGSKA (reference sequence). Trimming pared 1 base from V and 4 bases from J, leaving 11 bases between. In DNA form, the CDR3 reads TGCAGTGCTAGAGGATATACAGGATACGAGCAGTACTTC. The encoded protein is CSARGYTGYEQYF.

The chain employs TRBV12-3 or TRBV12-4 and TRBJ1-1; perhaps TRBD1 as D (5 bases). Trimming cost V 5 bases and J 1 base, with 11 bases left between them. This CDR3 contains 14 residues. The CDR3 region is CASSRNGGNTEAFF. CDR3 nucleotides: TGTGCCAGCAGTCGTAACGGGGGGAACACTGAAGCTTTCTTT.

Ten or more counts support this clonotype. The chain links TRBV11-2 to TRBJ2-7, with TRBD2 as a possible D gene (5 bases). The CDR3 runs 16 residues. Germline V gene data show CDR1 as SGHAT and CDR2 as FQNNGV. V shed 5 bases and J shed 1 base, with 18 bases lying between them. The CDR3 DNA reads TGTGCCAGCAGCGCGACGAGATTCGGGGTTTCCTACGAGCAGTACTTC. Its translation: CASSATRFGVSYEQYF.

Ten or more counts support this clonotype. The V and J genes are TRBV6-5 and TRBJ1-2, with TRBD1 as a possible D gene (5 bases). V lost 6 bases and J lost 3, with 11 bases in between. The CDR3 is made up of 13 amino acids. Per germline, CDR1 MNHEY and CDR2 SVGAGI. As DNA, the CDR3 is TGTGCCAGCAGGTCCAGGGAACACTATGGCTACACCTTC. Residues: CASRSREHYGYTF.